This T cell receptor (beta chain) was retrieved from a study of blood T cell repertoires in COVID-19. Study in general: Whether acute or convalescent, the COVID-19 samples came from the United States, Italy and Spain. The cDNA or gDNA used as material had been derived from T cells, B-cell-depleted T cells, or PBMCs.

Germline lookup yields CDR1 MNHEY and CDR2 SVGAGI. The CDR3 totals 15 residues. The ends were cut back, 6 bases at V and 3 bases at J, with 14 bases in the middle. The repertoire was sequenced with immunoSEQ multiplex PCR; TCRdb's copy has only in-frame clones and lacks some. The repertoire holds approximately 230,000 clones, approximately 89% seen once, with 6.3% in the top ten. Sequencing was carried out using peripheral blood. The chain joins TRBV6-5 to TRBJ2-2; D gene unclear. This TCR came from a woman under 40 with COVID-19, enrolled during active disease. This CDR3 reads CASSPTLRYTGELFF. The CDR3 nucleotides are TGTGCCAGCAGCCCAACCCTACGTTACACCGGGGAGCTGTTTTTT.